The subject of this entry is one T cell receptor beta chain. Its target is unknown. Profiling of TCR beta VDJ combinations and CDR3 sequences used genomic DNA as template. One entry per CDR3 protein, called by TCRdb with MiXCR from the reads. The profile covers around 200,000 distinct CDR3 sequences, with 48% appearing a single time and 10% to 15% taken by the ten largest. Trimming removed 4 bases at V and 8 bases at J, with 14 bases between. This CDR3 region has 14 residues. Per the germline V gene, CDR1 is SNHLY and CDR2 is FYNNEI. The data originate from a study of CD8+CD57+ T cells in acquired aplastic anemia. Across the whole study: The sorted CD4+ and CD8+ cells yielded an average around 3.2 ug of DNA. Study observations and caveats: Patients showed no significant difference from controls in CD8+ Simpson's diversity. In common between the patients and the controls were twenty-nine CD8+ CDR3 sequences.

Those patients picked for sequencing had displayed CD8+CD57+ cell expansion on flow cytometry. No therapy had been given to the patients at the time of blood sampling. The sequenced sample consisted of sorted CD4+, CD8+, or CD8+CD57+ T cells (not recorded which) from PBMCs. This chain links TRBV2 with TRBJ2-2, with D possibly called TRBD1 or TRBD2 (5 bases each). The source is a human donor with aplastic anemia. CDR3 region: CASSGWDGEGELFF. CDR3 nucleotide sequence: TGTGCCAGCAGTGGGTGGGACGGCGAGGGGGAGCTGTTTTTT.